These 9 T cell receptor beta chains were sequenced from one sample in a study of post-analysis software for immune sequencing data. The TCR beta cDNA libraries carried unique molecular identifiers. One entry per CDR3 protein, called by TCRdb with MiXCR from the PCR reads. In the table there are under 200,000 distinct CDR3 sequences, roughly 34% of which are singletons. The sequenced sample was blood, obtained after autologous hematopoietic stem cell transplantation. The receptors were gathered from a girl aged 5 to 17 with multiple sclerosis.

This clonotype was observed a single time. The rearrangement joins TRBV6-5 to TRBJ2-3; 8 bases align to TRBD1. Germline V gives CDR1 MNHEY, CDR2 SVGAGI. V dropped 7 bases and J dropped 4; count of bases not matched to a gene: 10. The CDR3 is 15 amino acids. The CDR3 nucleotides read TGTGCCAGCAAACCCCGGACAGGGAACGCAGATACGCAGTATTTT. Translation gives CASKPRTGNADTQYF.

This clonotype appeared many times. This chain joins TRBV7-2 and TRBJ2-3; D not certain. V gave up 5 bases and J gave up 1 base, with 10 bases separating them. This CDR3 comprises 14 residues. CDR1 is SGHTA and CDR2 is FQGNSA in the germline V gene. Here the CDR3 reads CASSRARGTDTQYF. Written as DNA, the CDR3 is TGTGCCAGCAGCCGTGCTAGGGGCACAGATACGCAGTATTTT.

This clonotype has just one count. Given a much more abundant clone one base away, this may be a read error. This chain links TRBV28 with TRBJ2-7; tentative D call: TRBD1 (5 bases). The CDR3 has 12 amino acids. The V end was cut by 4 bases, the J end by 3 bases, with 7 bases between. Germline CDR1 reads MDHEN; CDR2 reads SYDVKM. CDR3 nucleotides: TGTGCCAGCAGTTCCAGGGTCTACGAGCAGTACTTC. It codes for CASSSRVYEQYF. The full variable domain, rest sourced from reference TRBV28 and TRBJ2-7, is DVKVTQSSRYLVKRTGEKVFLECVQDMDHENMFWYRQDPGLGLRLIYFSYDVKMKEKGDIPEGYSVSREKKERFSLILESASTNQTSMYLCASSSRVYEQYFGPGTRLTVT.

This clonotype was observed a handful of times. The V gene is TRBV7-9, the J gene TRBJ2-5; tentative D call: TRBD2 (6 bases). The J call may be wrong; the DNA end is better matched by TRBJ2-7. Germline V gives CDR1 SEHNR, CDR2 FQNEAQ (reference sequence). The CDR3 has 13 residues. Here the CDR3 reads CASSPYGGREQYF. The CDR3 bases are TGTGCCAGTAGCCCCTACGGAGGGCGCGAGCAGTACTTC.

This clonotype has just a few counts. V is TRBV12-3 or TRBV12-4 and J is TRBJ1-1; D remains unclear. The CDR3 totals 13 residues. Trimming cost V 4 bases and J 2 bases, with 8 bases left between them. CDR3 nucleotide sequence: TGTGCCAGCAGTTGGCGGTCTAACACTGAAGCTTTCTTT. This codes for CASSWRSNTEAFF.

The V gene is TRBV5-1, the J gene TRBJ2-1; 10 bases agree with TRBD2. Germline-derived CDR1 and CDR2 are SGHRS and YFSETQ. This CDR3 has 15 residues. V shed 2 bases and J 8 bases; nucleotides not matched to a gene: 7. CDR3 amino acids: CASSLGASGSYEQFF. The CDR3 coding sequence is TGCGCCAGCAGCTTAGGCGCTAGCGGGAGCTATGAGCAGTTCTTC.

The rearrangement joins TRBV28 to TRBJ2-3; 10 bases fit TRBD2. The CDR3 extends over 16 amino acids. Germline lookup yields CDR1 MDHEN and CDR2 SYDVKM. V gave up 2 bases and J gave up 3 bases; unmatched junction bases: 5. Here the CDR3 reads CASSLGTSEWTDTQYF. CDR3 coding DNA: TGTGCCAGCAGTTTAGGGACTAGCGAGTGGACAGATACGCAGTATTTT.

This clonotype is a singleton in its sample. The V and J genes are TRBV2 and TRBJ2-5; no definite D call. The CDR3 length is 17 residues. Trimming left V 6 bases short and J 4 bases short, with 24 bases between. The germline gives CDR1 SNHLY, CDR2 FYNNEI. In DNA, the CDR3 is TGTGCCAGCAGCCCCCTGGGAACACTACAAGAAGGAGAGACCCAGTACTTC. It is translated as CASSPLGTLQEGETQYF.

This clonotype was seen a few times. The gene calls are TRBV12-3 or TRBV12-4 and TRBJ1-5; D uncertain. The V and J ends lost 3 bases and 2 bases respectively, with 11 bases between them. The CDR3 has 15 residues. The chain's CDR3 is CASSFIRGGNQPQHF. The DNA of the CDR3 is TGTGCCAGCAGTTTTATCCGTGGAGGCAATCAGCCCCAGCATTTT.